This TCR beta chain was sequenced for a study of T-cell reconstitution after alpha-beta-depleted transplantation in children. By sample share, this clonotype is medium-sized. Germline-derived CDR1 and CDR2 are SGDLS and YYNGEE. The CDR3 runs 12 residues. Trimming took off 3 bases at V and 7 bases at J, with 9 bases between the two ends. Unique molecular identifiers were used to barcode this TCRbeta library. Each CDR3 protein gets one entry after TCRdb re-called the PCR reads with MiXCR. The data hold 6,400 or so distinct CDR3 sequences, with 16% observed a single time. The sequence was obtained from a boy younger than 10 with acute lymphoblastic leukemia, due to receive a stem cell transplant. The specimen was PBMCs, collected before TCRalphabeta/CD19-depleted stem cell transplant. V usage is TRBV9 and J usage is TRBJ2-3, with D possibly being TRBD1 or TRBD2 (6 bases each). Written as DNA, the CDR3 is TGTGCCAGCAGCGGGGGGGCGAATACGCAGTATTTT. Encoded protein: CASSGGANTQYF.